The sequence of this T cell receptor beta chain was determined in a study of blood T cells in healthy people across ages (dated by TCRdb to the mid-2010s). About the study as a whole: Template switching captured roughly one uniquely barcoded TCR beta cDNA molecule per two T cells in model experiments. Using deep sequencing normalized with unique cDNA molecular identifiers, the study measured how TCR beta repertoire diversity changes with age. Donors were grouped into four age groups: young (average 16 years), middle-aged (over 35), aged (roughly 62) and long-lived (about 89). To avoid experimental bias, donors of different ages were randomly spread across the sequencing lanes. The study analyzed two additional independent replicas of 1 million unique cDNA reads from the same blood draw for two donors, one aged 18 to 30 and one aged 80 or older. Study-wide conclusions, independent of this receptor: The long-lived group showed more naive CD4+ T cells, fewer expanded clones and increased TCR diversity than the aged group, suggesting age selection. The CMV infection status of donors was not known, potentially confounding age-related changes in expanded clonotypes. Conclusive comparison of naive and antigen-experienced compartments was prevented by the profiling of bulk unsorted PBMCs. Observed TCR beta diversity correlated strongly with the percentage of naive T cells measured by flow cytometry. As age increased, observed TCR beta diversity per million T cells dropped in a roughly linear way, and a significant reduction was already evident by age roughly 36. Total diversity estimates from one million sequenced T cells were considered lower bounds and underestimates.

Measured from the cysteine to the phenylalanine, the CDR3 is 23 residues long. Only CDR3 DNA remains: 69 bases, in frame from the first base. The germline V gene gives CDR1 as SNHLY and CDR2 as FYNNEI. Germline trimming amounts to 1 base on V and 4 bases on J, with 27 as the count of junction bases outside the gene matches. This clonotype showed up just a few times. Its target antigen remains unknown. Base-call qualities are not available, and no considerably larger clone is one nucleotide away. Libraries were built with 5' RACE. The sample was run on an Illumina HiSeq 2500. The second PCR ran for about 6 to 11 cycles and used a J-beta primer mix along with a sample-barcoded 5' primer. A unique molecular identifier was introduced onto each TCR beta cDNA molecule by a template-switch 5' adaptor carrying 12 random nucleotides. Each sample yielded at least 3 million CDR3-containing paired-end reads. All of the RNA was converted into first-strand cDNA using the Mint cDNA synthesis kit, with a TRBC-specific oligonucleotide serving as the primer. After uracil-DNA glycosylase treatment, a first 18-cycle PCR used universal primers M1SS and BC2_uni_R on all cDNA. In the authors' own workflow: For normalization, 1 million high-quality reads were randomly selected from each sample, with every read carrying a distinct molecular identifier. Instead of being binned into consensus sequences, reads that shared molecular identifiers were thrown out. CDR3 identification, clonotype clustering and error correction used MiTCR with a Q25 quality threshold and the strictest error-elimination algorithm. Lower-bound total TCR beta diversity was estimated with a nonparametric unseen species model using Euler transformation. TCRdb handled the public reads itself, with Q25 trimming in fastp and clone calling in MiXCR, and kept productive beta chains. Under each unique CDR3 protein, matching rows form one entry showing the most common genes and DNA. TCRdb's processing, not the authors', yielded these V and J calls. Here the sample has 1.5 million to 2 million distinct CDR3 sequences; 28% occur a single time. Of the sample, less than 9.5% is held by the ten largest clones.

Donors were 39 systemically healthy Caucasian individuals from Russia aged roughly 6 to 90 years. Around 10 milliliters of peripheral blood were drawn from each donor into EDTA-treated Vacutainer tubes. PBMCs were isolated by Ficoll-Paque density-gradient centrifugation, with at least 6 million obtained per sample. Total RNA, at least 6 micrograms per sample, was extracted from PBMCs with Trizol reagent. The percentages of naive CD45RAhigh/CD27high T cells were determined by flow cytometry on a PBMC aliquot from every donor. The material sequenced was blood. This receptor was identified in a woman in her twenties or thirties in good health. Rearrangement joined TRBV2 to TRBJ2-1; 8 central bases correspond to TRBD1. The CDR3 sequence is CASSEVANSLGQGAIVGYNEQFF. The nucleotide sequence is TGTGCCAGCAGTGAAGTGGCTAATTCGCTTGGACAGGGAGCTATTGTGGGGTACAATGAGCAGTTCTTC.